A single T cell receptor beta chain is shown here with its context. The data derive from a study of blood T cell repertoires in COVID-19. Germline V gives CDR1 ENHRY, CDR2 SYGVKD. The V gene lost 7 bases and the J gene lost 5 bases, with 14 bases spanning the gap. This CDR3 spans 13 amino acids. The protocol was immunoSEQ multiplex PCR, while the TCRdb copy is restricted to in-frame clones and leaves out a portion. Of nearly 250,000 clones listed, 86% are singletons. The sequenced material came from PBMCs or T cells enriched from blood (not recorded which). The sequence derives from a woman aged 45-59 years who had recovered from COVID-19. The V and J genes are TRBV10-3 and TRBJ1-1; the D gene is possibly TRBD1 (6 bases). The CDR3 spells CAIMTQGRTEAFF. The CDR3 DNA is TGTGCCATCATGACCCAGGGGCGGACTGAAGCTTTCTTT.